Following are 31 T cell receptor beta chains from one sample sequenced in a study of glioma-infiltrating T cells. TCR alpha and beta CDR3 regions were amplified from RNA using iRepertoire nested multiplex PCR. Via MiXCR, TCRdb re-called the multiplex PCR reads, giving one row per CDR3 protein. The profile shows under 150,000 distinct CDR3 sequences, 24% of them singletons. Sequencing was done on a sample of glioma tissue, nonneoplastic brain tissue, or PBMCs (not recorded which). The receptors were sampled from a human donor with low-grade glioma or glioblastoma, undergoing nonglioma brain surgery, or in good health (not recorded which).

This clonotype was counted a few times. The chain joins TRBV7-9 to TRBJ2-1; a weak D match, TRBD1 (5 bases). This CDR3 spans 11 amino acids. Trimming removed 5 bases from V and 15 bases from J, with 14 bases in between. CDR1 is SEHNR, CDR2 FQNEAQ, per germline (reference sequence). This chain's CDR3 is CASSPQDRRFF. As DNA, the CDR3 is TGTGCCAGCAGCCCACAGGACCGACGGTTCTTC.

This clonotype was found many times. The chain is built from TRBV6-1 and TRBJ1-1; TRBD1 aligns across 8 bases. The germline CDR1 and CDR2 sequences are MNHNS and SASEGT. V was pared by 6 bases and J by 5 bases, with 5 bases of the junction left unmatched. This CDR3 has 13 residues. The chain's CDR3 is CASRWTGKTEAFF. DNA for the CDR3: TGTGCCAGCAGATGGACAGGGAAGACTGAAGCTTTCTTT.

This clonotype occurred many times. V is TRBV20-1 and J is TRBJ2-1; no clear D. The CDR3 contains 11 residues. Deletions cut 1 base from V and 7 bases from J, with 5 bases between. Germline loops: CDR1 DFQATT, CDR2 SNEGSKA (reference sequence). The CDR3 spells CSARGNNEQFF. The CDR3 DNA follows: TGCAGTGCTAGAGGGAATAATGAGCAGTTCTTC.

The chain uses TRBV19 and TRBJ1-5; possible D gene TRBD1, 5 bases. The CDR3 is 14 amino acids. V was trimmed by 4 bases and J by 3 bases, leaving 10 bases between them. Germline V gene data show CDR1 as LNHDA and CDR2 as SQIVND (reference sequence). The CDR3 loop reads CASSRPGPNQPQHF. The CDR3 DNA is TGTGCCAGTAGTAGGCCGGGACCCAATCAGCCCCAGCATTTT.

The chain is built from TRBV10-3 and TRBJ1-1, with a weak D call TRBD1 (5 bases). Germline V gene lookup returns CDR1 ENHRY and CDR2 SYGVKD. V gave up 7 bases and J gave up 3 bases, with 18 bases separating them. CDR3 length: 15 amino acids. The CDR3 DNA reads as TGTGCCATCACCCGGGACGGGCGAGAGGACACTGAAGCTTTCTTT. This sequence encodes CAITRDGREDTEAFF.

Many counts were recorded for this clonotype. The chain is built from TRBV15 and TRBJ2-3; no firm D call. V lost 2 bases and J lost 1, with 1 base in between. The CDR3 length is 12 residues. CDR1 is LNHNV and CDR2 is YYDKDF in the germline V gene (reference sequence). The DNA for the CDR3 is TGTGCCACCAGCAGACGCACAGATACGCAGTATTTT. It is translated as CATSRRTDTQYF. The full variable domain, rest sourced from reference TRBV15 and TRBJ2-3, is DAMVIQNPRYQVTQFGKPVTLSCSQTLNHNVMYWYQQKSSQAPKLLFHYYDKDFNNEADTPDNFQSRRPNTSFCFLDIRSPGLGDTAMYLCATSRRTDTQYFGPGTRLTVL.

V usage is TRBV7-9 and J usage is TRBJ1-1; 9 positions agree with TRBD1. The germline V gene has CDR1 SEHNR and CDR2 FQNEAQ (reference sequence). V lost 3 bases, J lost 4 bases, and 3 bases stayed unmatched. The CDR3 is 14 residues long. The CDR3 reads CASSFTTGGTEAFF. The DNA for the CDR3 is TGTGCCAGCAGCTTCACGACAGGGGGCACTGAAGCTTTCTTT. The full variable domain, completed using reference TRBV7-9 and TRBJ1-1, is DTGVSQNPRHKITKRGQNVTFRCDPISEHNRLYWYRQTLGQGPEFLTYFQNEAQLEKSRLLSDRFSAERPKGSFSTLEIQRTEQGDSAMYLCASSFTTGGTEAFFGQGTRLTVV.

The chain recombines TRBV6-2 or TRBV6-3 with TRBJ1-2; tentative D call: TRBD1 (5 bases). The CDR3 has 13 residues. The V gene's germline CDR1 is MNHEY and CDR2 SVGEGT. V shed 10 bases and J shed 2 bases, with 14 bases lying between them. This chain's CDR3 is CAIRRGENYGYTF. CDR3 in DNA: TGTGCCATCAGGAGGGGAGAAAACTATGGCTACACCTTC.

The chain has TRBV2 and TRBJ1-5; tentative D call: TRBD1 (6 bases). V dropped 3 bases and J dropped 3 bases, with 9 bases sitting between them. The CDR3 contains 14 residues. Germline CDR1 and CDR2: SNHLY and FYNNEI. The CDR3 DNA reads as TGTGCCAGCAGTGAGGACAGCCTCAATCAGCCCCAGCATTTT. As protein: CASSEDSLNQPQHF.

Worth noting for this clonotype: Lacking the conserved final phenylalanine or tryptophan, this CDR3 likely reflects a read error. The V and J genes are TRBV5-1 and TRBJ1-2; the D is unclear. Trimming took 0 bases from V and 3 from J, leaving 12 bases between them. Germline V gives CDR1 SGHRS, CDR2 YFSETQ. This CDR3 has 15 amino acids. The CDR3 is CASSLEAVGDYGYTS. The CDR3 DNA follows: TGCGCCAGCAGCTTGGAGGCCGTCGGGGACTATGGCTACACCTCC.

This clonotype has just a few counts. This CDR3 is CSASSRRGRETQYF. Here the CDR3 DNA reads TGCAGTGCTTCCTCCCGCAGGGGTCGGGAGACCCAGTACTTC. V usage is TRBV20-1 and J usage is TRBJ2-5; D is perhaps TRBD1 (6 bases). The germline V and J ends were trimmed by 5 bases and 5 bases, with 18 bases remaining between them. Germline-derived CDR1 and CDR2 are DFQATT and SNEGSKA (reference sequence). The CDR3 totals 14 residues.

With respect to this clonotype: This may be a read error: a much more frequent sequence differs by one nucleotide. This chain uses TRBV15 with TRBJ2-3; TRBD1 might be the D (6 bases). The tail of the sequence fits TRBJ1-5 better, so the J call may be wrong. CDR3 length: 20 amino acids. Germline V gives CDR1 LNHNV, CDR2 YYDKDF (reference sequence). This CDR3 reads CATSRGGLAGAISSTDTQHF. CDR3 bases: TGTGCCACCAGCAGGGGGGGGCTAGCGGGCGCAATCTCTAGCACAGATACGCAGCATTTT.

This clonotype was seen many times. The chain couples TRBV6-1 to TRBJ1-6; D uncertain. Deletions cut 3 bases from V and 10 bases from J, with 16 bases between. The CDR3 sequence is 15 residues long. Germline lookup yields CDR1 MNHNS and CDR2 SASEGT. CDR3 sequence reads: CASSERLAPGSPLHF. The CDR3 bases are TGTGCCAGCAGTGAGAGGTTGGCCCCCGGGTCACCCCTCCACTTT.

This clonotype was detected only a few times. J is TRBJ2-3 and V is TRBV7-9; 10 bases match TRBD2. V lost 6 bases, J lost 6 bases, and 6 bases stayed unmatched. The CDR3 covers 14 residues. Germline V gives CDR1 SEHNR, CDR2 FQNEAQ (reference sequence). The CDR3 DNA is TGTGCCAGCAGGGTGGGACTAGCGTACGATACGCAGTATTTT. It is translated as CASRVGLAYDTQYF.

This clonotype was picked up many times. The CDR3 loop reads CASSVDREETQYF. CDR3 DNA: TGTGCCAGCAGTGTCGACAGGGAAGAGACCCAGTACTTC. The V call is TRBV6-1, the J call TRBJ2-5, with 7 bases that match TRBD1. Germline V gives CDR1 MNHNS, CDR2 SASEGT. J gave up 3 bases and V 4 bases, and 2 bases lay outside the gene matches. This CDR3 is built from 13 residues.

There are many counts of this clonotype. This chain links TRBV7-2 with TRBJ1-5; D not certain. Germline CDR1 SGHTA, CDR2 FQGNSA. V was trimmed by 1 base and J by 3 bases, leaving 7 bases between them. This CDR3 region has 14 residues. CDR3 DNA sequence: TGTGCCAGCAGCTTAGGTTCCGTCAATCAGCCCCAGCATTTT. Protein: CASSLGSVNQPQHF.

The V and J genes are TRBV10-3 and TRBJ1-2; the D gene is possibly TRBD1 (6 bases). V was trimmed by 11 bases and J by 2 bases, leaving 21 bases between them. The CDR3 sequence is 15 residues long. Germline values: CDR1 ENHRY, CDR2 SYGVKD. CDR3 region: CAVFSGAVKNYGYTF. The CDR3 DNA reads as TGTGCCGTTTTCTCGGGGGCGGTGAAGAACTATGGCTACACCTTC.

This clonotype showed up just a few times. The chain carries TRBV24-1 and TRBJ1-1, with D tentatively TRBD1 (5 bases). The V and J ends lost 8 bases and 5 bases respectively, with 14 bases between them. From germline, CDR1 is KGHDR and CDR2 SFDVKD. This CDR3 comprises 13 residues. The CDR3 DNA sequence: TGTGCCACCATTCAGGGAGGAGGAACTGAAGCTTTCTTT. It translates to CATIQGGGTEAFF.

This clonotype was detected a few times. This sequence joins TRBV2 and TRBJ2-7; 15 bases align to TRBD2. The CDR3 covers 16 residues. With 3 bases clipped from V and 7 bases from J, the junction kept 7 bases outside the gene matches. Germline V gene lookup returns CDR1 SNHLY and CDR2 FYNNEI. As DNA, the CDR3 is TGTGCCAGCAGTGATTTAGGACTAGCGGGGGGGAAGGAGCAGTACGTC. It is translated as CASSDLGLAGGKEQYV.

The chain has TRBV7-8 and TRBJ2-5, with 9 nucleotides matching TRBD2. This CDR3 is built from 16 residues. Germline loops: CDR1 SGHVS, CDR2 FQNEAQ. Trimming at V came to 1 base and at J to 1 base, leaving 4 bases not matched to a gene. In DNA form, the CDR3 reads TGTGCCAGCAGCTTAGGTGGGACTAGCCTCCAAGAGACCCAGTACTTC. It codes for CASSLGGTSLQETQYF. The whole variable domain, filled in from reference TRBV7-8 and TRBJ2-5, reads GAGVSQSPRYKVAKRGQDVALRCDPISGHVSLFWYQQALGQGPEFLTYFQNEAQLDKSGLPSDRFFAERPEGSVSTLKIQRTQQEDSAVYLCASSLGGTSLQETQYFGPGTRLLVL.

Many counts were recorded for this clonotype. This chain links TRBV6-1 with TRBJ2-7; 8 bases map to TRBD1. With V trimmed by 6 bases and J by 0 bases, 7 bases remained unmatched. Germline CDR1 reads MNHNS; CDR2 reads SASEGT. There are 15 residues in the CDR3. The CDR3, as DNA: TGTGCCAGCAGCGTGGACAGGGTGGGCTCCTACGAGCAGTACGTC. Translated, it gives CASSVDRVGSYEQYV.

This chain uses TRBV6-1 with TRBJ2-3; D is perhaps TRBD2 (5 bases). The CDR3 contains 14 residues. Trimming left V 7 bases short and J 1 base short, with 12 bases between. Germline V lookup: CDR1 MNHNS, CDR2 SASEGT. The CDR3 DNA reads as TGTGCCAGCACCGACACCGGGGGCACAGATACGCAGTATTTT. As protein: CASTDTGGTDTQYF.

On this clonotype: A much larger clone differs from this one at a single base, so this may be a read error. The V gene is TRBV28, the J gene TRBJ2-3; maybe TRBD2 (7 bases). There are 12 residues in the CDR3. Trimming left V 11 bases short and J 6 bases short, with 15 bases between. Germline CDR1 is MDHEN and CDR2 is SYDVKM. CDR3 nucleotide sequence: TGTGCCCCAAATGGGGGGGCCGATACGCAGTATTTT. This sequence encodes CAPNGGADTQYF.

The rearrangement joins TRBV19 to TRBJ2-3; D is unresolved. The V end lost 4 bases, the J end lost 5 bases, and 10 bases lay between the germline ends. Germline CDR1 and CDR2: LNHDA and SQIVND (reference sequence). The CDR3 is made up of 13 amino acids. The CDR3 is CASSKGRLDTQYF. CDR3 bases: TGTGCCAGTAGTAAAGGACGCCTAGATACGCAGTATTTT.

This clonotype was seen many times. CDR3: CASSHPVDSPLHF. Here the CDR3 DNA reads TGCGCCAGCAGCCATCCAGTAGATTCACCCCTCCACTTT. V gene TRBV4-1 combines with J gene TRBJ1-6; no definite D call. The CDR3 spans 13 residues. Per germline, CDR1 MGHRA and CDR2 YSYEKL. V lost 3 bases and J 8 bases, leaving 8 bases between the germline ends.

Concerning this clonotype: One end of the junction is discordant with germline, which a read error may explain. CDR3 nucleotide sequence: TGTGCCAGCAGCCCGGGACGGACGAACACTGAAGTTTTCTTT. Protein product: CASSPGRTNTEVFF. The chain joins TRBV7-9 to TRBJ1-1; tentative D call: TRBD1 (5 bases). The CDR3 contains 14 residues. Germline V CDR1 and CDR2: SEHNR, FQNEAQ (reference sequence).

The genes are TRBV11-2 and TRBJ1-5; TRBD1 might be the D (5 bases). Germline CDR1 is SGHAT and CDR2 is FQNNGV. The CDR3 runs 16 residues. V was cut by 4 bases and J by 0 bases, with 13 bases left in between. The CDR3 region is CASSSATAYSNQPQHF. DNA of the CDR3: TGTGCCAGCAGCTCCGCGACAGCTTATAGCAATCAGCCCCAGCATTTT.

This clonotype was recorded at least ten times. The V gene is TRBV15, the J gene TRBJ2-7; 7 nucleotides match TRBD1. Germline V gene lookup returns CDR1 LNHNV and CDR2 YYDKDF (reference sequence). The CDR3 runs to 15 residues. V shed 1 base and J 4 bases; nucleotides not matched to a gene: 7. The CDR3 region has the DNA TGTGCCACCAGCAGAGTGTCATCCAGGGGGTACGAGCAGTACGTC. Its protein is CATSRVSSRGYEQYV.

This sequence joins TRBV20-1 and TRBJ2-1, with D perhaps given as TRBD1 or TRBD2 (6 bases each). The CDR3 has 13 amino acids. V lost 1 base to trimming and J lost 6 bases, with 10 bases between them. Germline CDR1 DFQATT, CDR2 SNEGSKA (reference sequence). CDR3 sequence reads: CSARGGALNEQFF. In DNA form, the CDR3 reads TGCAGTGCTAGAGGGGGGGCCCTCAATGAGCAGTTCTTC.

The rearrangement uses TRBV2 and TRBJ1-2; 11 nucleotides match TRBD1. The CDR3 consists of 16 residues. V shed 0 bases, J shed 5 bases, and the junction held 5 bases outside the gene matches. Germline CDR1 is SNHLY and CDR2 is FYNNEI. CDR3 amino acids: CASSEAWDRGYYGYTF. In DNA form, the CDR3 reads TGTGCCAGCAGTGAAGCCTGGGACAGGGGGTATTATGGCTACACCTTC.

This clonotype was counted a few times. This rearrangement joins TRBV11-2 to TRBJ2-5; no clear D gene. Trimming removed 5 bases from V and 5 bases from J, with 9 bases in between. In germline, CDR1 is SGHAT, CDR2 FQNNGV. The CDR3 length is 12 residues. The CDR3, as DNA: TGTGCCAGCAGCCTCCGACCCGAGACCCAGTACTTC. This encodes CASSLRPETQYF.